Reported below is one T cell receptor beta chain. This specimen belongs to a study of T cell responses to AZD1222 COVID-19 vaccine. The CDR3 contains 17 residues. Trimming pared 0 bases from V and 0 bases from J, leaving 13 bases between. Germline-derived CDR1 and CDR2 are SGHNT and YYREEE (reference sequence). Method: immunoSEQ multiplex PCR; TCRdb's copy keeps in-frame clones and lacks some. The table records some 110,000 clones, roughly 88% of them present only once. This chain links TRBV5-4 with TRBJ2-4; either TRBD1 or TRBD2 may fit D (7 bases each). The TCR originated in an adult in good health. Specimen: peripheral blood, collected on day 0 of AZD1222 vaccination. CDR3 sequence: CASSLAGGGLAKNIQYF. CDR3 sequence (DNA): TGTGCCAGCAGCTTGGCAGGGGGGGGGCTAGCCAAAAACATTCAGTACTTC.